Detailed here is one TCR beta chain. Antigen unknown. The junction differs from germline at one of its ends, possibly a read error. This record belongs to a study of shared clonotypes between healthy human individuals. Whole-study context: Donors had three CD4 naive, three CD4 memory, two CD8 naive and one CD8 memory plate apiece.

An even split of each subset's genomic DNA across several immunoSEQ plates was performed. This table comes from immunoSEQ multiplex PCR, and its TCRdb copy is limited to in-frame clones, with some not included. The sample holds about 1 million clones, about 74% seen once. Findings and caveats of the study: Clonotypes shared by all four donors outscored non-shared clonotypes in generation probability. In this cohort, only blood was sampled, and tissue repertoires likely differ.

The source is a man in his late teens or twenties in good health. The source material was memory CD4+ T cells sorted from blood. The subset: CD45RA-negative fraction.

CDR3 region: CASSSRAVGNQAQHF. In nucleotides, the CDR3 is TGTGCCAGCAGTTCTCGTGCAGTCGGGAATCAGGCCCAGCATTTT. V gene TRBV5-5 combines with J gene TRBJ1-5; no reliable D call. The CDR3 spans 15 residues. Germline V CDR1 and CDR2: SGHKS, YYEKEE (reference sequence).